This T cell receptor beta chain was sequenced in a study of OX40 agonist ivuxolimab in advanced cancers. This clone is a singleton in its sample. Method: immunoSEQ multiplex PCR; TCRdb's copy keeps in-frame clones and lacks some. The repertoire holds approximately 87,000 clones, with more than 75% as singletons. The germline V gene encodes CDR1 SGHRS and CDR2 YFSETQ. J was trimmed by 5 bases and V by 5 bases; bases with no gene match: 6. The CDR3 covers 13 residues. Material: CD4+ or CD8+ T cells sorted from blood, obtained in a trial of the OX40 agonist ivuxolimab. This sequence joins TRBV5-1 and TRBJ2-7; 8 bases fit TRBD1. This clonotype originated in an adult with an advanced solid tumor such as melanoma, head and neck, liver or kidney cancer. CDR3 loop: CASRDRVDNEQYF. The CDR3 DNA is TGCGCCAGCAGGGACAGGGTGGATAACGAGCAGTACTTC.